This TCR beta chain was captured by sequencing in a study of blood T cell repertoires in COVID-19. Study-level information: Some COVID-19 samples were acute and others convalescent; all came from the United States, Italy and Spain.

The V and J ends lost 0 bases and 2 bases, in that order; junction bases with no gene match: 9. CDR3 length: 17 residues. From germline, CDR1 is LGHNA and CDR2 YNFKEQ. In the authors' workflow: Amplification of reference gene primers was used by the study to estimate nucleated cell counts. Clones were read by immunoSEQ multiplex PCR, and TCRdb kept only the in-frame ones, dropping some. That table furnishes V, J and clone size, whereas the DNA furnished D and trimming. Among approximately 200,000 clones listed, 70% to 85% were seen once. V usage is TRBV4-2 and J usage is TRBJ2-7, with 8 bases fitting TRBD2. This clonotype was sampled from a woman aged 50 to 60 with acute or convalescent COVID-19. The sequenced sample was peripheral blood. The CDR3 DNA follows: TGTGCCAGCAGCCAAGATCAGGGGACTAGTCGTCCCTACGAGCAGTACTTC. This sequence encodes CASSQDQGTSRPYEQYF.